The 23 T cell receptor beta chains given below trace back to one sample, sequenced in a study of blood T cell repertoires in COVID-19. The protocol was immunoSEQ multiplex PCR, while the TCRdb copy is restricted to in-frame clones and leaves out a portion. The sample yields 200,000 to 250,000 clones, about 86% seen once. The sequencing input was peripheral blood. The source is a woman aged 30 to 39 who had recovered from COVID-19.

The chain has TRBV2 and TRBJ2-3, with a weak D call TRBD1 (6 bases). Germline CDR1 reads SNHLY; CDR2 reads FYNNEI. The CDR3 extends over 13 amino acids. Trimming removed 4 bases from V and 5 bases from J, with 10 bases in between. CDR3 loop: CASSGQGIDTQYF. CDR3 nucleotides: TGTGCCAGCAGTGGGCAGGGGATAGATACGCAGTATTTT.

The chain employs TRBV5-4 and TRBJ2-1, with D maybe TRBD1 (6 bases). V lost 3 bases, J lost 4 bases, and 11 bases lay in between. Germline values: CDR1 SGHNT, CDR2 YYREEE (reference sequence). The CDR3 length is 14 residues. CDR3 DNA: TGTGCCAGCAGCTCCGGACAGTTTTACAATGAGCAGTTCTTC. This gives the protein CASSSGQFYNEQFF.

The chain employs TRBV5-1 and TRBJ2-7; 7 nucleotides line up with TRBD1. Germline V gene sequence: CDR1 SGHRS, CDR2 YFSETQ. V dropped 4 bases and J dropped 7; count of bases not matched to a gene: 8. The CDR3 consists of 13 residues. CDR3 region: CASSLGTEREQYF. In DNA, the CDR3 is TGCGCCAGCAGCCTGGGGACAGAGAGAGAGCAGTACTTC. The complete variable domain, with remaining parts taken from reference TRBV5-1 and TRBJ2-7, reads KAGVTQTPRYLIKTRGQQVTLSCSPISGHRSVSWYQQTPGQGLQFLFEYFSETQRNKGNFPGRFSGRQFSNSRSEMNVSTLELGDSALYLCASSLGTEREQYFGPGTRLTVT.

The J gene is TRBJ2-3, the V gene TRBV11-3; 10 bases match TRBD2. Trimming cost V 3 bases and J 6 bases; bases outside gene matches: 6. The CDR3 totals 15 residues. Germline V gene sequence: CDR1 SGHNT, CDR2 YENEEA. The CDR3 coding sequence is TGTGCCAGCAGCTTGGGAGCGGGGGGGCTGGATACGCAGTATTTT. Its translation is CASSLGAGGLDTQYF.

This rearrangement joins TRBV2 to TRBJ2-7; 7 bases line up with TRBD1. Germline CDR1 reads SNHLY; CDR2 reads FYNNEI. The CDR3 has 14 amino acids. Trimming at V came to 8 bases and at J to 3 bases, leaving 10 bases not matched to a gene. CDR3 DNA sequence: TGTGCCAGCCTGGGGACAGTGAGAAGCTACGAGCAGTACTTC. It is translated as CASLGTVRSYEQYF.

The CDR3 loop is CAWARSLLDTDTQYF. CDR3 DNA sequence: TGTGCCTGGGCCCGGAGCCTCTTGGATACAGATACGCAGTATTTT. The chain is built from TRBV30 and TRBJ2-3, with D unresolved. Germline CDR1 reads GTSNPN; CDR2 reads SVGIG (reference sequence). V shed 5 bases and J shed 3 bases, with 18 bases lying between them. The CDR3 contains 15 residues.

V usage is TRBV7-9 and J usage is TRBJ1-2; D uncertain. V lost 4 bases, J lost 5 bases, and 14 bases lay in between. Germline CDR1 reads SEHNR; CDR2 reads FQNEAQ (reference sequence). The CDR3 consists of 14 residues. The DNA of the CDR3 is TGTGCCAGCAGCTCCTTAGGAGGCTTTTATGGCTACACCTTC. It translates to CASSSLGGFYGYTF.

V is TRBV4-2 and J is TRBJ2-7; weak D call: TRBD1 (6 bases). The V gene's germline CDR1 is LGHNA and CDR2 YNFKEQ. V was pared by 0 bases and J by 1 base, with 13 bases between. The CDR3 extends over 16 amino acids. CDR3 sequence reads: CASSQETRDISYEQYF. Written as DNA, the CDR3 is TGTGCCAGCAGCCAAGAAACCAGGGACATATCCTACGAGCAGTACTTC.

The V call is TRBV19, the J call TRBJ1-3; unclear D gene. The CDR3 loop spans 16 amino acids. Between the trimmed V and J ends, which lost 4 bases and 0 bases, there was a span of 13 bases. CDR1 and CDR2 from the germline V gene are LNHDA and SQIVND (reference sequence). CDR3: CASSRTASHSGNTIYF. The CDR3 coding sequence is TGTGCCAGTAGTAGAACAGCCTCACACTCTGGAAACACCATATATTTT.

Here the CDR3 DNA reads TGTGCCAGCGCCGCCCCCGGGGTGAACACTGAAGCTTTCTTT. Its translation is CASAAPGVNTEAFF. This rearrangement joins TRBV3-1 (or the pseudogene TRBV3-2) to TRBJ1-1, with D uncertain. V was pared by 8 bases and J by 0 bases, with 13 bases between. Germline V lookup: CDR1 LGHDT, CDR2 YNNKEL (reference sequence). The CDR3 runs 14 residues.

The chain has TRBV9 and TRBJ1-5; 9 bases match TRBD1. V dropped 7 bases and J dropped 4; count of bases not matched to a gene: 6. CDR3 size: 14 residues. CDR1 is SGDLS and CDR2 is YYNGEE in the germline V gene. The CDR3 protein is CASGGTGLNQPQHF. CDR3 sequence (DNA): TGTGCCAGCGGGGGGACAGGGTTGAATCAGCCCCAGCATTTT.

This clone appeared a single time. The chain uses TRBV7-9 and TRBJ2-7; TRBD1 aligns across 7 bases. From germline, CDR1 is SEHNR and CDR2 FQNEAQ (reference sequence). V lost 4 bases, J lost 5 bases, and 8 bases stayed unmatched. This CDR3 has 14 residues. This chain's CDR3 is CASSSGQELHEQYF. CDR3 sequence (DNA): TGTGCCAGCAGCTCTGGACAGGAATTACACGAGCAGTACTTC.

The genes are TRBV7-6 and TRBJ2-1, with a tentative D call TRBD2 (5 bases). V lost 0 bases to trimming and J lost 7 bases, with 13 bases between them. CDR1 SGHVS and CDR2 FNYEAQ come from the germline V gene. This CDR3 is 15 amino acids long. In nucleotides, the CDR3 is TGTGCCAGCAGCTTAGCACTAGTGAGATGGAATGAGCAGTTCTTC. This encodes CASSLALVRWNEQFF. Based on the CDR3 plus reference TRBV7-6 and TRBJ2-1, the full variable domain is GAGVSQSPRYKVTKRGQDVALRCDPISGHVSLYWYRQALGQGPEFLTYFNYEAQQDKSGLPNDRFSAERPEGSISTLTIQRTEQRDSAMYRCASSLALVRWNEQFFGPGTRLTVL.

This chain joins TRBV12-3 or TRBV12-4 and TRBJ2-7; TRBD1 agrees at 8 bases. With V trimmed by 6 bases and J by 7 bases, 2 bases remained unmatched. The CDR3 loop spans 11 amino acids. As DNA, the CDR3 is TGTGCCAGCAGGCGGACAGGGGAGCAGTACTTC. Protein sequence: CASRRTGEQYF.

The chain recombines TRBV7-3 with TRBJ2-1; D remains unclear. Per germline, CDR1 SGHTA and CDR2 FQGTGA. V lost 0 bases and J 2 bases, leaving 11 bases between the germline ends. The CDR3 extends over 16 amino acids. This CDR3 is CASSLTLGETYNEQFF. The CDR3, as DNA: TGTGCCAGCAGCTTAACTCTAGGAGAGACCTACAATGAGCAGTTCTTC.

The gene calls are TRBV6-5 and TRBJ1-5, with 7 bases that match TRBD1. This CDR3 has 15 amino acids. The J segment lost 5 bases and the V segment lost 11 bases, leaving 15 bases of the junction unmatched. The germline gives CDR1 MNHEY, CDR2 SVGAGI. CDR3 nucleotides: TGTGCCGTCAGCAGGTCAGGGGGGCCTCATCAGCCCCAGCATTTT. Amino acids: CAVSRSGGPHQPQHF.

The rearrangement uses TRBV7-9 and TRBJ2-5; 12 positions agree with TRBD1. CDR3 size: 16 residues. Trimming cost V 5 bases and J 5 bases; bases outside gene matches: 9. Germline CDR1 and CDR2: SEHNR and FQNEAQ (reference sequence). CDR3 amino acids: CASSPPRDRGHETQYF. Here the CDR3 DNA reads TGTGCCAGCAGCCCCCCCCGGGACAGGGGGCATGAGACCCAGTACTTC.

As to this clone: Additional DNA sequences in this sample encode the identical CDR3. The chain employs TRBV9 and TRBJ2-5; D uncertain. The germline gives CDR1 SGDLS, CDR2 YYNGEE. The CDR3 has 13 amino acids. V was cut by 0 bases and J by 5 bases, with 8 bases left in between. CDR3 protein: CASSVGWRETQYF. For the CDR3, the DNA is TGTGCCAGCAGCGTAGGCTGGCGGGAGACCCAGTACTTC.

This chain joins TRBV20-1 and TRBJ2-2; D is possibly TRBD2 (5 bases). Germline CDR1 is DFQATT and CDR2 is SNEGSKA (reference sequence). The V end was cut by 3 bases, the J end by 7 bases, with 18 bases between. The CDR3 is 15 residues long. The CDR3 here is CSASGNRGMDGELFF. The CDR3 DNA reads TGCAGTGCTAGTGGTAACCGGGGAATGGACGGGGAGCTGTTTTTT.

J is TRBJ2-7 and V is TRBV12-5, with a tentative D call TRBD1 (5 bases). This CDR3 has 17 residues. Between the trimmed V and J ends, which lost 2 bases and 1 base, there was a span of 18 bases. Germline-derived CDR1 and CDR2 are LGHNT and FRNRAP. In DNA form, the CDR3 reads TGTGCTAGTGGTTTGACCTTGGGTGGGGCCTCTTCCTACGAGCAGTACTTC. It encodes CASGLTLGGASSYEQYF.

The table lists this clone with a count of one. CDR3 loop: CASSSTGGRGLEQYF. The CDR3 region has the DNA TGTGCCAGCAGCTCGACCGGGGGGAGGGGCTTAGAGCAGTACTTC. The V gene is TRBV11-2, the J gene TRBJ2-7, with 7 bases lining up with TRBD2. Germline values: CDR1 SGHAT, CDR2 FQNNGV. J was trimmed by 7 bases and V by 4 bases; bases with no gene match: 13. This CDR3 comprises 15 residues.

The J gene is TRBJ2-7, the V gene TRBV5-6; 7 positions agree with TRBD1. The germline gives CDR1 SGHDT, CDR2 YYEEEE. The CDR3 has 13 residues. The ends lost 7 bases at V and 0 bases at J; junction bases unmatched: 4. The CDR3 DNA is TGTGCCAGCTTCAGGGACAGCTCCTACGAGCAGTACTTC. This codes for CASFRDSSYEQYF.

In its sample, this clone was seen a few times. This chain links TRBV27 with TRBJ1-1, with 9 bases that match TRBD1. This CDR3 region has 15 residues. J lost 1 base, V lost 5 bases, and 5 bases had no gene match. Germline V lookup: CDR1 MNHEY, CDR2 SMNVEV (reference sequence). This CDR3 is CASSPRTGENTEAFF. CDR3 sequence (DNA): TGTGCCAGCAGTCCACGGACAGGGGAGAACACTGAAGCTTTCTTT.